This T cell receptor (beta chain) was recovered during a study of CD8 T cells in Susac syndrome. Study observations and caveats: The CD4+ T cell repertoires that were profiled in Susac syndrome showed no clonal expansion.

This clonotype was found once. Its target is not known. Reverse transcription of roughly 0.5 to 1 ug RNA was carried out with random hexamers. Each CDR3 protein is one row after TCRdb ran MiXCR on the immunoSEQ multiplex PCR reads. The table has 100,000 to 150,000 distinct CDR3 sequences, over 95% seen once. Source material: CD4+ T cells from PBMCs. The TCR comes from a human donor with Susac syndrome.

CDR3 sequence reads: CASRQSHNQPQHF. The CDR3 DNA reads TGTGCCAGCAGGCAAAGCCACAATCAGCCCCAGCATTTT. This chain joins TRBV21-1 and TRBJ1-5. TRBV21-1 is designated a pseudogene. CDR3 length: 13 amino acids.